The 16 T cell receptor beta chains reported below all come from one sample, sequenced in a study of blood T cell repertoires in COVID-19. The table came from immunoSEQ multiplex PCR; TCRdb's copy has only in-frame clones and leaves some out. The sample contains over 150,000 clones, 65% to 80% of which appear only once. The material sequenced was peripheral blood. These receptors originate from a man aged 60 to 69 with acute or convalescent COVID-19.

The rearrangement joins TRBV29-1 to TRBJ2-7; D may be TRBD2 (5 bases). The V gene lost 6 bases and the J gene lost 3 bases, with 21 bases spanning the gap. CDR1 and CDR2 (germline): SQVTM, ANQGSEA. The CDR3 runs to 15 residues. The CDR3 nucleotides are TGCAGCGTCGAATTTGCCGAGACGGGAAACTACGAGCAGTACTTC. Its protein product is CSVEFAETGNYEQYF.

This rearrangement joins TRBV10-3 to TRBJ1-2; the D is unclear. This CDR3 has 13 amino acids. Germline lookup yields CDR1 ENHRY and CDR2 SYGVKD. V lost 5 bases, J lost 5 bases, and 12 bases lay in between. The CDR3 spells CAISLEESYGYTF. The DNA of the CDR3 is TGTGCCATCAGTTTGGAGGAAAGTTATGGCTACACCTTC.

The rearrangement links TRBV5-1 to TRBJ2-1; 9 bases map to TRBD2. V lost 2 bases and J lost 10; bases outside the gene matches: 10. The CDR3 covers 15 residues. Germline V gene sequence: CDR1 SGHRS, CDR2 YFSETQ. The CDR3: CASSLEAGGPGEQFF. The DNA of the CDR3 is TGCGCCAGCAGCTTAGAAGCGGGGGGCCCCGGGGAGCAGTTCTTC.

This clone was seen a handful of times. V and J are TRBV5-4 and TRBJ2-5; 12 nucleotides line up with TRBD2. The CDR3 runs to 15 residues. CDR1 SGHNT and CDR2 YYREEE come from the germline V gene (reference sequence). With 4 bases clipped from V and 5 bases from J, the junction kept 6 bases outside the gene matches. The CDR3: CASSDPLAGGETQYF. The CDR3, as DNA: TGTGCCAGCAGCGACCCACTAGCGGGGGGTGAGACCCAGTACTTC.

This clone came up a few times. V and J are TRBV5-6 and TRBJ1-2; D is possibly TRBD1 (5 bases). Trimming took off 1 base at V and 6 bases at J, with 10 bases between the two ends. Per germline, CDR1 SGHDT and CDR2 YYEEEE. CDR3 length: 13 residues. In DNA form, the CDR3 reads TGTGCCAGCAGCTTGCGTCCCAGGGATGGCTACACCTTC. It translates to CASSLRPRDGYTF.

This chain joins TRBV5-5 and TRBJ2-7; D not resolved. Germline assignment: CDR1 SGHKS and CDR2 YYEKEE (reference sequence). Trimming took off 2 bases at V and 2 bases at J, with 11 bases between the two ends. This CDR3 has 14 amino acids. The CDR3 sequence is CASSFNTPPYEQYF. CDR3 coding DNA: TGTGCCAGCAGCTTTAACACCCCACCCTACGAGCAGTACTTC.

The CDR3 spells CASSLAGGLSYEQYF. CDR3 in DNA: TGTGCCAGCAGCTTAGCAGGGGGCCTCTCCTACGAGCAGTACTTC. This chain uses TRBV9 with TRBJ2-7; 8 nucleotides align to TRBD1. From germline, CDR1 is SGDLS and CDR2 YYNGEE. V lost 4 bases and J lost 0; bases outside the gene matches: 6. The CDR3 extends over 15 amino acids.

The chain uses TRBV19 and TRBJ1-6; a weak D match, TRBD1 (6 bases). Germline values: CDR1 LNHDA, CDR2 SQIVND (reference sequence). The germline V and J ends were trimmed by 1 base and 8 bases, with 15 bases remaining between them. The CDR3 contains 16 residues. DNA for the CDR3: TGTGCCAGTAGTATAGGAACGGGGACAACTGATTCACCCCTCCACTTT. It yields the protein CASSIGTGTTDSPLHF.

Many counts were recorded for this clone. This chain connects TRBV9 to TRBJ1-1, with 7 bases identical to TRBD1. V shed 3 bases, J shed 11 bases, and the junction held 13 bases outside the gene matches. The germline V gene encodes CDR1 SGDLS and CDR2 YYNGEE. This CDR3 is built from 14 residues. The DNA for the CDR3 is TGTGCCAGCAGCGGTCGTGGAGGGGGCAACTCGGCTTTCTTT. Translation gives CASSGRGGGNSAFF.

This rearrangement joins TRBV9 to TRBJ1-1; the D is unclear. The germline gives CDR1 SGDLS, CDR2 YYNGEE. The V end was cut by 0 bases, the J end by 4 bases, with 10 bases between. The CDR3 sequence is 14 residues long. The CDR3 bases are TGTGCCAGCAGCGTAGAGGGTCGGGGCACTGAAGCTTTCTTT. Translating it yields CASSVEGRGTEAFF.

V and J are TRBV14 and TRBJ1-3; possibly TRBD1 for D (6 bases). Germline lookup yields CDR1 SGHDN and CDR2 FVKESK. The CDR3 is 16 amino acids. V gave up 0 bases and J gave up 4 bases, with 13 bases separating them. CDR3: CASSQDSEGTGNTIYF. The CDR3 DNA follows: TGTGCCAGCAGCCAAGATTCCGAGGGGACAGGAAACACCATATATTTT.

This rearrangement joins TRBV7-3 to TRBJ2-3; D gene unclear. Trimming took 4 bases from V and 11 from J, leaving 16 bases between them. Germline V gene lookup returns CDR1 SGHTA and CDR2 FQGTGA. CDR3 length: 13 amino acids. The CDR3 spells CASSSPSSLEQYF. Written as DNA, the CDR3 is TGTGCCAGCAGCTCCCCTAGTTCCTTGGAGCAGTATTTT.

V gene TRBV12-3 or TRBV12-4 combines with J gene TRBJ1-1; maybe TRBD1 (6 bases). This CDR3 has 13 amino acids. Trimming removed 2 bases at V and 10 bases at J, with 14 bases between. CDR3 sequence: CASSLRPRDIAFF. For the CDR3, the DNA is TGTGCCAGCAGTTTACGTCCCCGGGACATAGCTTTCTTT.

CDR3 nucleotides: TGTGCCAGTGGAGATCCGAACACCGGGGAGCTGTTTTTT. Translated, it gives CASGDPNTGELFF. The rearrangement links TRBV19 to TRBJ2-2; D is ambiguous. This CDR3 has 13 amino acids. V lost 8 bases to trimming and J lost 0 bases, with 7 bases between them. Germline V gives CDR1 LNHDA, CDR2 SQIVND (reference sequence).

The chain joins TRBV18 to TRBJ1-1; TRBD1 agrees at 8 bases. J lost 5 bases, V lost 0 bases, and 5 bases had no gene match. This CDR3 has 15 amino acids. CDR1 and CDR2 (germline): KGHSH, LQKENI. In nucleotides, the CDR3 is TGTGCCAGCTCACCACCGCAGGGGGCATGGACTGAAGCTTTCTTT. Translation gives CASSPPQGAWTEAFF.

The chain couples TRBV9 to TRBJ2-7; a weak D match, TRBD2 (5 bases). CDR3 length equals 13 residues. Germline V gene lookup returns CDR1 SGDLS and CDR2 YYNGEE. The ends were cut back, 4 bases at V and 5 bases at J, with 13 bases in the middle. In DNA, the CDR3 is TGTGCCAGCAGCACCGTGGCCGGGGACGAGCAGTACTTC. Translation gives CASSTVAGDEQYF. Using reference TRBV9 and TRBJ2-7 for the parts outside the CDR3, the full variable domain is DSGVTQTPKHLITATGQRVTLRCSPRSGDLSVYWYQQSLDQGLQFLIQYYNGEERAKGNILERFSAQQFPDLHSELNLSSLELGDSALYFCASSTVAGDEQYFGPGTRLTVT.